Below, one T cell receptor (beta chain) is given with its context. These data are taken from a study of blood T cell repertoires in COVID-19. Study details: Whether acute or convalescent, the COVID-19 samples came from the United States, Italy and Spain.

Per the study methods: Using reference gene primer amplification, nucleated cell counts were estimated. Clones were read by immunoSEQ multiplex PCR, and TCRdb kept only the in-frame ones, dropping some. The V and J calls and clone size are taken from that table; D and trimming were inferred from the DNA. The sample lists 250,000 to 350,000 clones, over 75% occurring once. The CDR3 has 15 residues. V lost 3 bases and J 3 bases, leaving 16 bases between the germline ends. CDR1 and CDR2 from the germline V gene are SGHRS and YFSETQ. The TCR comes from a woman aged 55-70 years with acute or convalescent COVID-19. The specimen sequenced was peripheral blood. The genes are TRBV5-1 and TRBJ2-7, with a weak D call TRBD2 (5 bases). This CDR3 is CASSSPTGSVYEQYF. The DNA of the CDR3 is TGCGCCAGCAGCTCTCCGACTGGGAGCGTCTACGAGCAGTACTTC.